Below, 4 T cell receptor beta chains from the same sample are listed, as sequenced in a study of CD8 T cells in Susac syndrome (dated by TCRdb to between 2017 and 2020). The receptor library was made with the immunoSEQ multiplex PCR assay. RNA was extracted with the RNeasy kit and roughly 0.45 to 1 ug was reverse transcribed using random hexamers. Using fastp at Q25 and MiXCR, TCRdb reprocessed the public reads and kept productive beta chains. Rows with one shared CDR3 protein collapse into an entry with the most common genes and DNA. The sample table contains some 170,000 distinct CDR3 sequences; only one count was recorded for approximately 94% of them. The ten largest account for almost 0.095% of the sample. Source material: CD4+ T cells from PBMCs. The receptors derive from a human donor with multiple sclerosis.

This chain connects TRBV12-3 or TRBV12-4 to TRBJ2-7, with 13 bases that match TRBD2. This CDR3 is built from 15 residues. The ends lost 5 bases at V and 3 bases at J; junction bases unmatched: 4. CDR3: CASSKRLAGGYEQYF. CDR3 bases: TGTGCCAGCAGTAAGAGACTAGCGGGAGGCTACGAGCAGTACTTC.

This clonotype has only one observation. Compared with germline, one end of the junction differs, possibly owing to a read error. This sequence joins TRBV12-3 or TRBV12-4 and TRBJ1-1; TRBD1 aligns across 7 bases. The CDR3 is 12 residues long. In nucleotides, the CDR3 is TGTGCCAGCAGCTTAGTTAGGGGGCCGGCTTTCTTT. Amino acid sequence: CASSLVRGPAFF.

The rearrangement uses TRBV7-9 and TRBJ2-1, with 11 bases fitting TRBD2. Germline assignment: CDR1 SEHNR and CDR2 FQNEAQ (reference sequence). This CDR3 spans 17 amino acids. J gave up 2 bases and V 3 bases, and 6 bases lay outside the gene matches. CDR3 DNA: TGTGCCAGCAGCTTGACTAGCGGGACTACAACCTACAATGAGCAGTTCTTC. Its translation is CASSLTSGTTTYNEQFF.

With regard to this clonotype: The junction does not match germline at one end; this may be a read error. The CDR3 region is CASRYSASGGNEQFF. DNA for the CDR3: TGTGCCAGCAGGTACTCGGCTAGCGGGGGCAATGAGCAGTTCTTC. V is TRBV6-2 or TRBV6-3 and J is TRBJ2-1; 10 bases align to TRBD2. Germline V gene lookup returns CDR1 MNHEY and CDR2 SVGEGT. CDR3 length equals 15 residues.